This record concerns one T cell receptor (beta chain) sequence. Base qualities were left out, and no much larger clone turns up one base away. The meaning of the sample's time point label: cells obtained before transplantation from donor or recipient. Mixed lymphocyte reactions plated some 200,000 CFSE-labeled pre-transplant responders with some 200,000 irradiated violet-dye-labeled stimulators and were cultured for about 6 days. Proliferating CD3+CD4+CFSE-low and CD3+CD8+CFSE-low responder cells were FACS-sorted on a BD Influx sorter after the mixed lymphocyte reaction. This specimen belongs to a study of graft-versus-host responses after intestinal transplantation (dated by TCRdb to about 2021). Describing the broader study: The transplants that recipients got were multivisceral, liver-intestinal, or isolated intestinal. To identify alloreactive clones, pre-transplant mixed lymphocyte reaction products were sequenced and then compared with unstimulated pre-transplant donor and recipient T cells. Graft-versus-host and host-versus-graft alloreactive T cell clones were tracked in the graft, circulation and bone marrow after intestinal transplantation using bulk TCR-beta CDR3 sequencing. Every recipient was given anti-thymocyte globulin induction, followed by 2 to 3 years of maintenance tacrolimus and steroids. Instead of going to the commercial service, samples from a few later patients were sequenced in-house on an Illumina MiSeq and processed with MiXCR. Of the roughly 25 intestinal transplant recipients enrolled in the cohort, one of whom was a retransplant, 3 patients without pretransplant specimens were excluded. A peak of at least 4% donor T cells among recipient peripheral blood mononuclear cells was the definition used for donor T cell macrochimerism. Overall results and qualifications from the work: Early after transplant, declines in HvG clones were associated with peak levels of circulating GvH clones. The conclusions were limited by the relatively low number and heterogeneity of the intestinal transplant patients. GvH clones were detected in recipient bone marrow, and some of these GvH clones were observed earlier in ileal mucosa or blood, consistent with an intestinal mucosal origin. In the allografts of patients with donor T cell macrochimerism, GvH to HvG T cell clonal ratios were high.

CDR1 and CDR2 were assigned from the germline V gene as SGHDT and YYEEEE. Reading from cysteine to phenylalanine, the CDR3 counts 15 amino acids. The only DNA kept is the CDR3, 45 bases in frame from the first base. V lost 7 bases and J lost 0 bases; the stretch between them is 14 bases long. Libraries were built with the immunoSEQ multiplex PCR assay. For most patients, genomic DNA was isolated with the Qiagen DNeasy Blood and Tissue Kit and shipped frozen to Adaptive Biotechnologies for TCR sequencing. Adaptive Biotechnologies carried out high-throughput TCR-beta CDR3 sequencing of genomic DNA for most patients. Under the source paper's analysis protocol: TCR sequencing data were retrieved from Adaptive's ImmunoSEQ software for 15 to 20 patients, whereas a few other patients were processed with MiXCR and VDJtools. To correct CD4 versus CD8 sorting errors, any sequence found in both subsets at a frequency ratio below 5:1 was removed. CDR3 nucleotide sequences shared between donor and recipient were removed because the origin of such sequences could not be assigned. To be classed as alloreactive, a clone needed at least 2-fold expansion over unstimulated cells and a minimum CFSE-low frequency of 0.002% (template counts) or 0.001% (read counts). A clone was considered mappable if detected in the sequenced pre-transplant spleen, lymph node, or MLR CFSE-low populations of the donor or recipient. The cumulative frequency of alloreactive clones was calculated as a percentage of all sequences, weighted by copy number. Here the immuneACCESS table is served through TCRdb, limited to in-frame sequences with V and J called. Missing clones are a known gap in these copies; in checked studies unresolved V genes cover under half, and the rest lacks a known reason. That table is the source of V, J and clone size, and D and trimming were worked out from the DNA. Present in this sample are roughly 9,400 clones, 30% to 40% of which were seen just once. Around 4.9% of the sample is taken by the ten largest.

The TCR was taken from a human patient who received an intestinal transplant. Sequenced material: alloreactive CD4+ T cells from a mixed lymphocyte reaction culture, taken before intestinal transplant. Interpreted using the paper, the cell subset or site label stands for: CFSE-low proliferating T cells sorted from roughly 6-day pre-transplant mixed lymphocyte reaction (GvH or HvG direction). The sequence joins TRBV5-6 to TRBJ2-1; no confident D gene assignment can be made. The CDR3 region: CASSRLQSSYNEQFF. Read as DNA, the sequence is TGTGCCAGCTCCCGACTCCAGAGCTCCTACAATGAGCAGTTCTTC. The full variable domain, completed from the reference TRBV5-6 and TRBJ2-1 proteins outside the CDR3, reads DAGVTQSPTHLIKTRGQQVTLRCSPKSGHDTVSWYQQALGQGPQFIFQYYEEEERQRGNFPDRFSGHQFPNYSSELNVNALLLGDSALYLCASSRLQSSYNEQFFGPGTRLTVL.